This TCR beta chain was identified in a study of T cell responses to AZD1222 COVID-19 vaccine. Germline lookup yields CDR1 SGHAT and CDR2 FQNNGV. Trimming shortened V by 5 bases and J by 8 bases, and 15 bases separated the two germline ends. This CDR3 has 14 residues. A word on this clone: What it binds is unknown.

Study results and limitations: Spike as a whole was targeted by vaccine-associated CD4 TCRs, dominant at 160-218 and 743-854. Only six people who got AZD1222 tested seropositive at baseline.

Repertoires were generated with immunoSEQ multiplex PCR, while TCRdb's copy carries only in-frame clones and drops some. The repertoire holds approximately 110,000 clones, with around 94% as singletons. Sequencing was performed on peripheral blood, taken on day 0 of AZD1222 vaccination. The sequence came from an adult in good health. V usage is TRBV11-2 and J usage is TRBJ1-4; a weak D match, TRBD1 (6 bases). This CDR3 is CASSQDRVEEKLFF. Here the CDR3 DNA reads TGTGCCAGCAGCCAGGACAGAGTAGAAGAAAAACTGTTTTTT.